The sequence of this T cell receptor beta chain was determined in a study of persistence of HIV-infected CD4 T cells. This CDR3 region has 14 residues. V was clipped by 4 bases and J by 10 bases, with 14 bases between them. The V gene's germline CDR1 is LNHNV and CDR2 YYDKDF (reference sequence). Lysates of CMV-infected fibroblasts at 9 to 10 ug/mL stimulated these cells. Sorting selected CD4+ T cells upregulating both CD40 ligand and CD69. PBMCs were depleted of CD8+ T cells before stimulation. Sequencing used immunoSEQ version 4 in survey mode. The table came from immunoSEQ multiplex PCR; TCRdb's copy has only in-frame clones and leaves some out. The data hold 15,000 to 25,000 clones, with around 82% observed a single time. Concerning this clone itself: What it binds is not known.

The sequence came from an adult man with HIV who was CMV-seropositive. The sequences come from CD4+ T cells sorted from PBMCs after 18-hour stimulation, collected from a patient who received antiretroviral therapy. This rearrangement joins TRBV15 to TRBJ1-6; D uncertain. The CDR3 DNA reads TGTGCCACCAGCACCCGGGCCGGAGGGTCACCCCTCCACTTT. Protein: CATSTRAGGSPLHF.